The present entry profiles one TCR beta chain with its context. As yet, its antigen is unknown. The entry originates in a study of T cell responses to AZD1222 COVID-19 vaccine. General study results and limits: Breadth and depth of Spike-specific TCRs rose after two AZD1222 doses. Repertoire sampling occurred only after the peak T cell response.

Using immunoSEQ multiplex PCR, the repertoire was profiled, and TCRdb retains in-frame clones only, with some absent. The table records fewer than 130,000 clones, approximately 94% of them present only once. V was shortened by 1 base and J by 5 bases, with 8 bases between the two germline ends. This CDR3 spans 13 amino acids. The germline V gene has CDR1 SGHNT and CDR2 YENEEA. The sequence came from an adult who received the AZD1222 COVID-19 vaccine. Specimen: peripheral blood, collected 28 days after the second AZD1222 dose. V usage is TRBV11-3 and J usage is TRBJ1-1; unclear D gene. The CDR3, as DNA: TGTGCCAGCAGCTTAGCAGGAGGGACTGAAGCTTTCTTT. Residues: CASSLAGGTEAFF.